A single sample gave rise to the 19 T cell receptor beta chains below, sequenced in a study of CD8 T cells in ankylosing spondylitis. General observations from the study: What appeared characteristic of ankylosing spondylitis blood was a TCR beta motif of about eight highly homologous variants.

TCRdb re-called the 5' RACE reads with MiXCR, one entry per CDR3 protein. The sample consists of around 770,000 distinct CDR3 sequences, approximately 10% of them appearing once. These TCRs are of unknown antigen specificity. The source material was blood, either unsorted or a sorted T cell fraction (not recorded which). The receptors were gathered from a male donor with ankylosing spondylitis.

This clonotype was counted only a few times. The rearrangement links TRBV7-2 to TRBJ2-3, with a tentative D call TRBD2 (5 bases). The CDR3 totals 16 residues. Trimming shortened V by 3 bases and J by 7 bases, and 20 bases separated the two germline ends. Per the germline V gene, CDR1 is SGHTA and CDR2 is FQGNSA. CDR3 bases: TGTGCCAGCAGCTTCCTGCTCGGGATCGACCTCTATACGCAGTATTTT. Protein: CASSFLLGIDLYTQYF.

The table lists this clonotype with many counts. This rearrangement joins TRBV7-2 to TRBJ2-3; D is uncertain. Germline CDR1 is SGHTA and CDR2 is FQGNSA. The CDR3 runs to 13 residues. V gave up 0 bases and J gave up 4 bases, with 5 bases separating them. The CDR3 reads CASSLAGSDTQYF. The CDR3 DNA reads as TGTGCCAGCAGCTTAGCAGGGTCAGATACGCAGTATTTT.

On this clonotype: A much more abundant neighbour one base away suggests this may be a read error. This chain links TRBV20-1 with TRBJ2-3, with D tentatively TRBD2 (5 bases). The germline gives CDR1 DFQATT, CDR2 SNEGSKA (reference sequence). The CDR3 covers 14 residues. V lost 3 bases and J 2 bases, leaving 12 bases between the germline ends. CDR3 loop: CSARIPGFTDTQYF. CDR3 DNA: TGCAGTGCTAGGATTCCGGGATTCACAGATACGCAGTATTTT.

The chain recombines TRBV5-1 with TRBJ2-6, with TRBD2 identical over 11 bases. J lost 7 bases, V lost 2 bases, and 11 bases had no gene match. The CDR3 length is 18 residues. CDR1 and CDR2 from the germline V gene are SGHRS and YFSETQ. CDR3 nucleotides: TGCGCCAGCAGCTTATTAGCGGGAGGGCCGGTAGGTGCCAACGTCCTGACTTTC. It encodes CASSLLAGGPVGANVLTF.

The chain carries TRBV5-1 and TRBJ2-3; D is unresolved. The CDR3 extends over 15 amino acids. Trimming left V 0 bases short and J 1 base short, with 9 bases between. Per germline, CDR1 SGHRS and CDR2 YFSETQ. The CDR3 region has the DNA TGCGCCAGCAGCTTGGTAGGCCTCCGCACAGATACGCAGTATTTT. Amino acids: CASSLVGLRTDTQYF.

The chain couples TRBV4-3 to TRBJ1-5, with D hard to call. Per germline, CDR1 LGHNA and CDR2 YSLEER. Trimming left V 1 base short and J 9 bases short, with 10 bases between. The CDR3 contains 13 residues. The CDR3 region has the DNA TGCGCCAGCAGCCAAGCTGAGGGAACGCCCCAGCATTTT. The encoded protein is CASSQAEGTPQHF.

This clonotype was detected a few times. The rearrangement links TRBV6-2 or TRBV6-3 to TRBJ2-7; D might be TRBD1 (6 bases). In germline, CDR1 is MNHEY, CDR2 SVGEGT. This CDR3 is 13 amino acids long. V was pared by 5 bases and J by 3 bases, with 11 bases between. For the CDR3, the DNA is TGTGCCAGCAGTAACAGGGAATTCTACGAGCAGTACTTC. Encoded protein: CASSNREFYEQYF.

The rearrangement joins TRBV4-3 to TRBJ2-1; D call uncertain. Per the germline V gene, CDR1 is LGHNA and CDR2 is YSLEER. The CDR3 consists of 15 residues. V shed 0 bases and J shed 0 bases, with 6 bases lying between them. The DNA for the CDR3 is TGCGCCAGCAGCCAAGAACCGTTCTCCTACAATGAGCAGTTCTTC. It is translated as CASSQEPFSYNEQFF.

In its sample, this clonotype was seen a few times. The CDR3 nucleotides read TGTGCCAGCAGCCAGTGGGACGGAACTGATACGCAGTATTTT. Its translation is CASSQWDGTDTQYF. This sequence joins TRBV7-2 and TRBJ2-3; the D gene could be TRBD1 or TRBD2 (5 bases each). V lost 5 bases, J lost 6 bases, and 15 bases lay in between. This CDR3 has 14 residues. Germline-derived CDR1 and CDR2 are SGHTA and FQGNSA.

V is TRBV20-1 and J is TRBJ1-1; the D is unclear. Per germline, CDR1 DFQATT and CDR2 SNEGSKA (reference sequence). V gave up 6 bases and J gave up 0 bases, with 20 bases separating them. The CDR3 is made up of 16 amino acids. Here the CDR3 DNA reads TGCAGTGCGGCCCTAGTGGGAGGAATGATGAACACTGAAGCTTTCTTT. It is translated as CSAALVGGMMNTEAFF.

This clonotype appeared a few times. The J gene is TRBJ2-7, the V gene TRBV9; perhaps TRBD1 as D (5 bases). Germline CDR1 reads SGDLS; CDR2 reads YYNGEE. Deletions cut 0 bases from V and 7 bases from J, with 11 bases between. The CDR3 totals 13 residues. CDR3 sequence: CASSVASGREQYF. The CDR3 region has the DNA TGTGCCAGCAGCGTAGCGTCAGGGCGTGAGCAGTACTTC.

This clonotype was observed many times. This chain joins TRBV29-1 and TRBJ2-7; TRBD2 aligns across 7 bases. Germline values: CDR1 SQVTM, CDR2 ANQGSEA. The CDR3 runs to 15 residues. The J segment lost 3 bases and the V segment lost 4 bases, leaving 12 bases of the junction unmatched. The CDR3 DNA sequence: TGCAGCGTTGGAATGCGCCTAGCGGCCAACTACGAGCAGTACTTC. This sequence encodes CSVGMRLAANYEQYF.

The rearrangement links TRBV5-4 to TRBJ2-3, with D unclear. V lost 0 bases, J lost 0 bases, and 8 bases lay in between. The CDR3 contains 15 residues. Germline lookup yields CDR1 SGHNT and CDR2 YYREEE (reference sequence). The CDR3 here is CASSLGRFSTDTQYF. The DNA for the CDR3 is TGTGCCAGCAGCTTGGGACGGTTTAGCACAGATACGCAGTATTTT. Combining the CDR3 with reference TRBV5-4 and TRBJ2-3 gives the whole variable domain ETGVTQSPTHLIKTRGQQVTLRCSSQSGHNTVSWYQQALGQGPQFIFQYYREEENGRGNFPPRFSGLQFPNYSSELNVNALELDDSALYLCASSLGRFSTDTQYFGPGTRLTVL.

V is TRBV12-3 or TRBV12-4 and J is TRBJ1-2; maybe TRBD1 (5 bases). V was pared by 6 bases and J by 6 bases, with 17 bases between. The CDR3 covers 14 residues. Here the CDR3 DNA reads TGTGCCAGCAGCGGGACTTCAGGGTGGCATGGCTACACCTTC. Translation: CASSGTSGWHGYTF.

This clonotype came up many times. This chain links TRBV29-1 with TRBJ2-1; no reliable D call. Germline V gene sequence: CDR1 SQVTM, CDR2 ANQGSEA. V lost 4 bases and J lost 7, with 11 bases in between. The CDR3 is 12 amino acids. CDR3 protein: CSVGVDGNEQFF. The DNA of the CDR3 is TGCAGCGTTGGGGTCGACGGGAATGAGCAGTTCTTC.

CDR3 residues: CSAMGYGETQYF. CDR3 DNA: TGCAGTGCTATGGGGTACGGGGAGACCCAGTACTTC. The gene calls are TRBV20-1 and TRBJ2-5; unclear D gene. The CDR3 runs to 12 residues. Germline lookup yields CDR1 DFQATT and CDR2 SNEGSKA (reference sequence). V shed 4 bases and J shed 5 bases, with 11 bases lying between them.

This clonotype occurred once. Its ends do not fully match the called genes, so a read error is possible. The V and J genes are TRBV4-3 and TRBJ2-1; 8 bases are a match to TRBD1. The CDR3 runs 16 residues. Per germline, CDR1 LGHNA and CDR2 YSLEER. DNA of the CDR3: TGCACCAGCAGCCTCTCGGTGGACAGGGCCTACAATGAGCAGTTCTTC. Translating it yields CTSSLSVDRAYNEQFF.

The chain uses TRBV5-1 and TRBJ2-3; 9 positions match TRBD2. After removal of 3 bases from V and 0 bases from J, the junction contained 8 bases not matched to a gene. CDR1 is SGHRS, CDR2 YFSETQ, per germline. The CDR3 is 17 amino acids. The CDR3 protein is CASSWGSSGTSTDTQYF. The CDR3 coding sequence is TGCGCCAGCAGCTGGGGCTCTAGCGGGACCAGCACAGATACGCAGTATTTT.

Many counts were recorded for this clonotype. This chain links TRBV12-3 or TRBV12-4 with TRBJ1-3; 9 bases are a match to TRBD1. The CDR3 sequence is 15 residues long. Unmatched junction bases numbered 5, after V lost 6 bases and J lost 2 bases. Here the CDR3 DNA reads TGTGCCAGCAGAACAGGGGGCTCTGCTGGAAACACCATATATTTT. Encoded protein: CASRTGGSAGNTIYF.